This entry is about one TCR beta chain. These data originate in a study of T cell responses to AZD1222 COVID-19 vaccine. TCRdb's table, derived via immunoSEQ multiplex PCR, lists solely in-frame clones and lacks some. The table includes 150,000 or so clones, roughly 92% detected once. CDR3 length: 15 residues. Trimming took 5 bases from V and 7 from J; bases not matched to a gene: 8. CDR1 SEHNR and CDR2 FQNEAQ come from the germline V gene (reference sequence). The chain has TRBV7-9 and TRBJ2-1; 10 nucleotides match TRBD2. Here the sequenced sample was peripheral blood, taken on day 0 of AZD1222 vaccination. This TCR was recovered from an adult in good health. CDR3 DNA sequence: TGTGCCAGCAGCCGTCTAGCGGGGGTCGCGAATGAGCAGTTCTTC. Its translation: CASSRLAGVANEQFF.